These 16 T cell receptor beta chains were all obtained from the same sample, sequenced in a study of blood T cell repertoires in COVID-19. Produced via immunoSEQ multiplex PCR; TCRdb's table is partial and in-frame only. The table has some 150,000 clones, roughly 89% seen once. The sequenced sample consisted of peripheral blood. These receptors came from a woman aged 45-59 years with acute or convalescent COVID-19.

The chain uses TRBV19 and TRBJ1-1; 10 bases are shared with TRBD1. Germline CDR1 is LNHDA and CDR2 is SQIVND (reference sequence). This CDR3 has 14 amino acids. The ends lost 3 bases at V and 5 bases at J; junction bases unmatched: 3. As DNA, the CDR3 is TGTGCCAGTAGTATGACAGGGGGCCAAACTGAAGCTTTCTTT. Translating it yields CASSMTGGQTEAFF.

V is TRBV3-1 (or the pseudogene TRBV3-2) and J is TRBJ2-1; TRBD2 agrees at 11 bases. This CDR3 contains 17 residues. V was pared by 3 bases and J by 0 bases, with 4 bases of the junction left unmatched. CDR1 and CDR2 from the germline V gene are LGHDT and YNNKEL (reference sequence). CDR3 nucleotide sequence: TGTGCCAGCAGCCACTCGACTAGCGGGAACTCCTACAATGAGCAGTTCTTC. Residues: CASSHSTSGNSYNEQFF.

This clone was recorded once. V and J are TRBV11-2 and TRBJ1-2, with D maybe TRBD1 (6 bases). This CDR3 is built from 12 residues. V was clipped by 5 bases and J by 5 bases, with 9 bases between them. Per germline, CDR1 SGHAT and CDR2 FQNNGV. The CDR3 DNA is TGTGCCAGCAGCGATACAGGGTATGGCTACACCTTC. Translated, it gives CASSDTGYGYTF.

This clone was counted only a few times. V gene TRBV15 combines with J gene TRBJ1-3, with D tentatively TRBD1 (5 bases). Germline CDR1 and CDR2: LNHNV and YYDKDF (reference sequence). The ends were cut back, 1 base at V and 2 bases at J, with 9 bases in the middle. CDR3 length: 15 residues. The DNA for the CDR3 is TGTGCCACCAGCAGAGCGGACATGGCTGGAAACACCATATATTTT. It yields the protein CATSRADMAGNTIYF.

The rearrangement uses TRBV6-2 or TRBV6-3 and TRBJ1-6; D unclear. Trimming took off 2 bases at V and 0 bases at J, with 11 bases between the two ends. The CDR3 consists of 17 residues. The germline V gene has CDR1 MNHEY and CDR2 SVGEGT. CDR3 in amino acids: CASSYLLASSYNSPLHF. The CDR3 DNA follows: TGTGCCAGCAGTTACCTGTTAGCGAGCTCCTATAATTCACCCCTCCACTTT.

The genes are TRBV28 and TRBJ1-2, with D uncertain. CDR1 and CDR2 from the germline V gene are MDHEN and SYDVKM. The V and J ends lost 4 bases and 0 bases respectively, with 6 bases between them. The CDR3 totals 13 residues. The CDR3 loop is CASSSPSNYGYTF. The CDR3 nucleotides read TGTGCCAGCAGTTCCCCCTCTAACTATGGCTACACCTTC.

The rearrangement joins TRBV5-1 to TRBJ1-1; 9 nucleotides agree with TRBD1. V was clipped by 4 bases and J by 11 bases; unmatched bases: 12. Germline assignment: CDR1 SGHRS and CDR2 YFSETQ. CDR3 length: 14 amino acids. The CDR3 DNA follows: TGCGCCAGCAGCGTGGACACAGGGGGCCGGGGCGCTTTCTTT. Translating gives CASSVDTGGRGAFF.

CDR3 protein: CASSLDLRGGGNGYTF. The CDR3 region has the DNA TGCGCCAGCAGCTTGGATCTACGGGGTGGTGGGAATGGCTACACCTTC. This chain uses TRBV5-1 with TRBJ1-2; no clear D. Trimming pared 0 bases from V and 6 bases from J, leaving 18 bases between. The CDR3 extends over 16 amino acids. From germline, CDR1 is SGHRS and CDR2 YFSETQ.

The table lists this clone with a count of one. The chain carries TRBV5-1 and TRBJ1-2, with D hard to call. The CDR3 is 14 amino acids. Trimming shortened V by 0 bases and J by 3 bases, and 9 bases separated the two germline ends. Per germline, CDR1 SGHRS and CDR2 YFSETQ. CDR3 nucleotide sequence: TGCGCCAGCAGCTTGGATGCAGGCTACTATGGCTACACCTTC. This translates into CASSLDAGYYGYTF.

The CDR3 protein is CATFLGTGSDSPLHF. The CDR3 DNA reads TGTGCCACCTTTTTAGGGACAGGGAGCGATTCACCCCTCCACTTT. J is TRBJ1-6 and V is TRBV11-1; 9 bases map to TRBD1. V trimming: 10 bases; J trimming: 8 bases; junction bases outside the gene matches: 12. The CDR3 has 15 amino acids. Germline V lookup: CDR1 SGHAT, CDR2 FQDESV (reference sequence).

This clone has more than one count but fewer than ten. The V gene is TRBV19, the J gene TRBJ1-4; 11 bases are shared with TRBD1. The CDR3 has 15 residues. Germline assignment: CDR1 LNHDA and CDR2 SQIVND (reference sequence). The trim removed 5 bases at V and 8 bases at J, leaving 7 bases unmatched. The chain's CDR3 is CASSDVDRGPEKLFF. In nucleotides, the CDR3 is TGTGCCAGTAGTGACGTGGACAGGGGGCCGGAAAAACTGTTTTTT.

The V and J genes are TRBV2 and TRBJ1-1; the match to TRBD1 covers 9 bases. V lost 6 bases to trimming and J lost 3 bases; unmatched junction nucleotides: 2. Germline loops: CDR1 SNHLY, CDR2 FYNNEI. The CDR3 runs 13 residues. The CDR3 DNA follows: TGTGCCAGCAGAGACAGGGGGGACACTGAAGCTTTCTTT. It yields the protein CASRDRGDTEAFF.

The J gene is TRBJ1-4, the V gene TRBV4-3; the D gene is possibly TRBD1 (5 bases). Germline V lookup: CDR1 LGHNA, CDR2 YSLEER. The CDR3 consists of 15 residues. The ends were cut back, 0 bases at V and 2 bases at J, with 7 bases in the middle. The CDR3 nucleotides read TGCGCCAGCAGCCAAGACCGGGGGACTAATGAAAAACTGTTTTTT. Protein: CASSQDRGTNEKLFF.

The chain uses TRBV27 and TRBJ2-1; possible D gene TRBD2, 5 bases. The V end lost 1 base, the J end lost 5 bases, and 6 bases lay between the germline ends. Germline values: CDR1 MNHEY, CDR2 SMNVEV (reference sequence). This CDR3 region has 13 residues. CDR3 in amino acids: CASSLFGDNEQFF. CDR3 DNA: TGTGCCAGCAGTTTATTCGGGGACAATGAGCAGTTCTTC.

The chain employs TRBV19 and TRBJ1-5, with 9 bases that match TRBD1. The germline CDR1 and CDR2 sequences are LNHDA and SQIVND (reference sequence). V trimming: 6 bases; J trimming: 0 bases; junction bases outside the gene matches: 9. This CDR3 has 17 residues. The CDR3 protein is CASSRDRGDISNQPQHF. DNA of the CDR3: TGTGCCAGTAGCCGTGACAGGGGGGACATTAGCAATCAGCCCCAGCATTTT.

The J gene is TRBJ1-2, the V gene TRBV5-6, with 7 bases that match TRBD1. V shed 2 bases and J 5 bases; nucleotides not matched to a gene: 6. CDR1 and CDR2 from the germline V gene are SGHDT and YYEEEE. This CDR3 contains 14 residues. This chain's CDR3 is CASSFGQVGYGYTF. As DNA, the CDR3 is TGTGCCAGCAGCTTCGGACAGGTTGGGTATGGCTACACCTTC.